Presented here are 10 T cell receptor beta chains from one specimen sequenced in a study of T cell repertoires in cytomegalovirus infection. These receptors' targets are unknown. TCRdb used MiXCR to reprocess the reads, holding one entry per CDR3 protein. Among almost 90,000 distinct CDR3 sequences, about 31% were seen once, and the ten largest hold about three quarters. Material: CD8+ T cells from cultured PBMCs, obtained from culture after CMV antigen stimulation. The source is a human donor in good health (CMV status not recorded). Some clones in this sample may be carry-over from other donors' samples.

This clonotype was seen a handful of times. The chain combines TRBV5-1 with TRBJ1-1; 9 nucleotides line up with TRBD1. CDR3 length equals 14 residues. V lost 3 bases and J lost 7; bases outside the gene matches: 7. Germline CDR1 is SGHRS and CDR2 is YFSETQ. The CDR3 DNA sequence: TGCGCCAGCAGCTGGACAGGGGTAGGGAATGAAGCTTTCTTT. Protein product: CASSWTGVGNEAFF.

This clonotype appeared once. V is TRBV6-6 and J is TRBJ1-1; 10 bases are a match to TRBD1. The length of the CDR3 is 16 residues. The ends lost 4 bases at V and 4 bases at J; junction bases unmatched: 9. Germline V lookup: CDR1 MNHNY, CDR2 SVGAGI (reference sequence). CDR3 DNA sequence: TGTGCCAGCAGTTCCCCTGACAGGGGGCAGAGCACTGAAGCTTTCTTT. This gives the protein CASSSPDRGQSTEAFF.

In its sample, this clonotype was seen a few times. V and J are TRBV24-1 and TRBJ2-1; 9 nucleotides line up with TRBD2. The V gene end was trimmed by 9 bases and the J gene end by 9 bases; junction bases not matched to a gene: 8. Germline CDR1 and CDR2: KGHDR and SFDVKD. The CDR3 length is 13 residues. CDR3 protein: CATGRGGVFEQFF. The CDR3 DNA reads TGTGCCACCGGGCGCGGGGGGGTTTTTGAGCAGTTCTTC.

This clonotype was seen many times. CDR3 nucleotide sequence: TGTGCCAGCAGCTTAGTCGCAGAAAACACTGAAGCTTTCTTT. Translation gives CASSLVAENTEAFF. The chain combines TRBV7-6 with TRBJ1-1, with D uncertain. The CDR3 length is 14 residues. The germline CDR1 and CDR2 sequences are SGHVS and FNYEAQ. Trimming removed 1 base from V and 2 bases from J, with 8 bases in between.

CDR3 sequence: CASSERRGYSKEQFF. The CDR3 DNA reads as TGTGCCAGCAGTGAACGGCGGGGGTACAGCAAGGAGCAGTTCTTC. V is TRBV2 and J is TRBJ2-1; 7 bases line up with TRBD2. V shed 2 bases and J 10 bases; nucleotides not matched to a gene: 11. Germline V CDR1 and CDR2: SNHLY, FYNNEI. This CDR3 region has 15 residues.

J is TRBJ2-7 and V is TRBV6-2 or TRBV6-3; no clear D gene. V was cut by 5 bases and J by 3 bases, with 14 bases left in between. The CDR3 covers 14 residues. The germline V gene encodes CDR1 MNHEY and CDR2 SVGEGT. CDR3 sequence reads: CASSPPTDLYEQYF. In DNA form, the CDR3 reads TGTGCCAGCAGTCCCCCGACGGATCTCTACGAGCAGTACTTC.

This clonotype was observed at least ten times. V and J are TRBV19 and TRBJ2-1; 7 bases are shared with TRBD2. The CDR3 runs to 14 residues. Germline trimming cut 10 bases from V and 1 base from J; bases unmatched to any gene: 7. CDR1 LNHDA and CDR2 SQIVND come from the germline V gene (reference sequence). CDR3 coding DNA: TGTGCCACAACGGTCGGGGGGTCCTACAATGAGCAGTTCTTC. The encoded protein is CATTVGGSYNEQFF.

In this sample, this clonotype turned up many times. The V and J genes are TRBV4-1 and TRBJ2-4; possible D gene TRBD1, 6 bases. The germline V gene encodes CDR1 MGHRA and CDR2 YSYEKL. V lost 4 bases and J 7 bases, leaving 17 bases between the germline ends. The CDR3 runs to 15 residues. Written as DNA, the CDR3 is TGCGCCAGCAGCCTTAGGGCACAGGGCGACAACATTCAGTACTTC. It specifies CASSLRAQGDNIQYF.

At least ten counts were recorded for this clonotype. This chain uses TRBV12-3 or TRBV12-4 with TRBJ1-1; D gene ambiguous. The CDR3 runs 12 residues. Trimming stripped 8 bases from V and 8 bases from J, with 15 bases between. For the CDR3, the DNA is TGTGCCAGCCGCCCCGGTTCCAGAGAAGCTTTCTTT. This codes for CASRPGSREAFF.

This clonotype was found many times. The CDR3 region has the DNA TGTGCCAGCAGCTTAATAACCGGGGAGACCCAGTACTTC. Protein: CASSLITGETQYF. This chain links TRBV7-9 with TRBJ2-5; D ambiguous. Germline V gene sequence: CDR1 SEHNR, CDR2 FQNEAQ (reference sequence). V was pared by 2 bases and J by 5 bases, with 9 bases between. The CDR3 is 13 residues long.